This T cell receptor beta chain was observed in a study of vaccination effects on CD4 cells after COVID-19. Study results and limitations: Early timepoints after infection were absent, and convalescent patients were few in the study. Clones that were induced by infection or by vaccine showed marked contraction late after vaccination.

The protocol was immunoSEQ multiplex PCR, while the TCRdb copy is restricted to in-frame clones and leaves out a portion. The data contain about 73,000 clones, about 70% of them singletons. Under the ViraFEST assay, PBMC were stimulated with viral peptide pools so that antigen-specific CD4+ T cells expanded. Sequencing was performed afterwards. Culture lasted approximately 10 days before CD4+ T cell isolation. Nucleocapsid antibodies stayed negative before and after vaccination, showing no earlier SARS-CoV-2 infection. Researchers reported culturing approximately 1.8 million PBMC in each well, adding around 10 IU/ml IL-2 and around 10 ug/ml peptides. Cultures had half their medium replaced with IL-2 medium on days 3 and 7. In regard to this clone: As yet, its antigen is unknown.

This CDR3 region has 14 residues. The germline V gene has CDR1 ENHRY and CDR2 SYGVKD. Trimming took 10 bases from V and 3 from J, leaving 16 bases between them. The rearrangement joins TRBV10-3 to TRBJ2-4, with a tentative D call TRBD1 (6 bases). This sample comprised CD4+ T cells from PBMCs cultured with HCoV-NL63 spike peptides, obtained before COVID-19 vaccination. The clonotype originates from a human donor who received a COVID-19 vaccine. The CDR3 coding sequence is TGTGCCACACAACAGGGTTGGGACAAAAACATTCAGTACTTC. This translates into CATQQGWDKNIQYF.